This is a list of T cell receptor beta chains from one sample in a study of OX40 agonist ivuxolimab in advanced cancers. Sequenced by immunoSEQ multiplex PCR; TCRdb stores in-frame clones only, minus some. The profile shows about 50,000 clones, 82% of them singletons. The source was CD4+ or CD8+ T cells sorted from blood, collected in a trial of the OX40 agonist ivuxolimab. Receptors were obtained from an adult with an advanced solid tumor such as melanoma, head and neck, liver or kidney cancer. CDR3s include the opening cysteine and the closing phenylalanine or tryptophan. D genes are given only for firm matches. Some rows mark clone size as missing; the rest say once, few, many or name a class of expanded clone.

clone size	D gene	V gene	J gene	CDR3 protein	CDR3 DNA
few	NA	TRBV14	TRBJ2-1	CASSQTTQSLVKENEQFF	TGTGCCAGCAGCCAAACGACCCAAAGCTTAGTAAAGGAGAATGAGCAGTTCTTC
NA	NA	TRBV7-9	TRBJ1-5	CASSSQTGSQPQHF	TGTGCCAGCAGCTCACAGACAGGTAGCCAGCCCCAGCATTTT
NA	NA	TRBV10-3	TRBJ1-6	CAIHEGRNSPLHF	TGTGCCATCCACGAGGGGAGGAATTCACCCCTCCACTTT
NA	NA	TRBV5-1	TRBJ2-5	CATTSQGKQETQYF	TGCGCCACCACGTCGCAGGGCAAGCAAGAGACCCAGTACTTC
NA	NA	TRBV7-2	TRBJ2-1	CASSLADYNEQFF	TGTGCCAGCAGCTTAGCGGACTACAATGAGCAGTTCTTC
NA	NA	TRBV4-1	TRBJ1-3	CASSQLDGNSGNTIYF	TGCGCCAGCAGCCAACTGGACGGGAACTCTGGAAACACCATATATTTT
NA	TRBD2	TRBV2	TRBJ2-3	CASPGGPGTSSSTDTQYF	TGTGCCAGTCCGGGGGGGCCGGGGACCTCGTCTAGCACAGATACGCAGTATTTT
NA	NA	TRBV5-1	TRBJ1-2	CASRYDRTPPYGYTF	TGCGCCAGCAGGTACGACAGGACCCCACCCTATGGCTACACCTTC
NA	NA	TRBV6-4	TRBJ1-1	CASSSQIDTEAFF	TGTGCCAGCAGTTCACAAATCGACACTGAAGCTTTCTTT
NA	TRBD1	TRBV4-2	TRBJ1-2	CASSQEVVVQGGENYGYTF	TGTGCCAGCAGCCAAGAAGTAGTAGTACAGGGGGGAGAGAACTATGGCTACACCTTC
few	TRBD1	TRBV2	TRBJ2-5	CASSRDRPQETQYF	TGTGCCAGCAGTCGGGACAGGCCTCAAGAGACCCAGTACTTC
NA	NA	TRBV2	TRBJ2-7	CASRGRGEQYF	TGTGCCAGCAGGGGCCGGGGCGAGCAGTACTTC
few	NA	TRBV7-3	TRBJ2-1	CASSKGLGSYNEQFF	TGTGCCAGCAGCAAGGGACTCGGATCCTACAATGAGCAGTTCTTC
few	NA	TRBV5-1	TRBJ1-1	CASSLRGTMNTEAFF	TGCGCCAGCAGCTTGCGGGGCACCATGAACACTGAAGCTTTCTTT
NA	NA	TRBV6-1	TRBJ2-6	CASSVMGTGSGANVLTF	TGTGCCAGCAGTGTTATGGGGACGGGCTCTGGGGCCAACGTCCTGACTTTC
NA	TRBD1	TRBV6-5	TRBJ1-2	CASSFKVQGWDGYTF	TGTGCCAGCAGTTTCAAAGTACAGGGGTGGGACGGCTACACCTTC
NA	TRBD1	TRBV6-6	TRBJ2-7	CASSWDRIYEQYF	TGTGCCAGCAGTTGGGACAGAATCTACGAGCAGTACTTC
NA	NA	TRBV15	TRBJ2-3	CATSRARTTGDTQYF	TGTGCCACCAGCAGAGCGAGGACTACCGGAGATACGCAGTATTTT
NA	NA	TRBV7-9	TRBJ1-2	CASSSQGGRDGYTF	TGTGCCAGCAGCTCACAGGGCGGGAGGGATGGCTACACCTTC
NA	TRBD1	TRBV18	TRBJ1-4	CASSPLTGQPNEKLFF	TGTGCCAGCTCACCACTAACGGGACAGCCTAATGAAAAACTGTTTTTT
NA	NA	TRBV5-1	TRBJ2-3	CASSSMLDADTQYF	TGCGCCAGCAGCTCCATGCTAGACGCAGATACGCAGTATTTT
NA	NA	TRBV30	TRBJ1-1	CAWSKQGGTEAFF	TGTGCCTGGAGTAAACAGGGAGGCACTGAAGCTTTCTTT
once	NA	TRBV28	TRBJ2-2	CASSSPGVTGELFF	TGTGCCAGCAGTTCCCCGGGGGTCACCGGGGAGCTGTTTTTT
NA	TRBD2	TRBV18	TRBJ2-4	CASSPPPGGNKNIQYF	TGTGCCAGCTCACCACCCCCCGGGGGGAACAAAAACATTCAGTACTTC
medium-sized	NA	TRBV19	TRBJ1-2	CASSNDRRLGYTF	TGTGCCAGTAGTAATGACAGGAGGTTGGGCTACACCTTC
NA	TRBD2	TRBV19	TRBJ2-1	CASSTFSGGASYNEQFF	TGTGCCAGTAGTACCTTTAGCGGGGGGGCTTCCTACAATGAGCAGTTCTTC
NA	TRBD1	TRBV19	TRBJ1-5	CASRTDRDNQPQHF	TGTGCCAGTAGAACGGACAGGGACAATCAGCCCCAGCATTTT
few	NA	TRBV9	TRBJ1-2	CARLHGGGDGYTF	TGTGCCAGGCTCCATGGAGGAGGGGATGGCTACACCTTC
NA	NA	TRBV2	TRBJ1-4	CASSLTGTWGEKLFF	TGTGCCAGCAGTCTTACAGGGACTTGGGGGGAAAAACTGTTTTTT